This T cell receptor beta chain appears in the sequencing data of a study of cytomegalovirus exposure and HLA in healthy donors. General study findings and limits: When analyzed later, a missense DCLRE1C variant was found to be linked to TCR beta V- and J-gene trimming.

Of note for this clone: The antigen is not known.

60 Vbeta and 13 Jbeta primers were used in PCR. Method: immunoSEQ multiplex PCR; TCRdb's copy keeps in-frame clones and lacks some. The data contain about 120,000 clones, approximately 15% of them singletons. V was pared by 2 bases and J by 1 base, with 3 bases of the junction left unmatched. From germline, CDR1 is SGDLS and CDR2 YYNGEE. The CDR3 consists of 14 residues. The V call is TRBV9, the J call TRBJ2-7; TRBD2 matches at 7 bases. The sequence was obtained from a young woman in good health and CMV-seronegative. Sequencing used PBMCs. The CDR3 here is CASSVRGDSYEQYF. CDR3 nucleotides: TGTGCCAGCAGCGTCCGGGGGGATTCCTACGAGCAGTACTTC.